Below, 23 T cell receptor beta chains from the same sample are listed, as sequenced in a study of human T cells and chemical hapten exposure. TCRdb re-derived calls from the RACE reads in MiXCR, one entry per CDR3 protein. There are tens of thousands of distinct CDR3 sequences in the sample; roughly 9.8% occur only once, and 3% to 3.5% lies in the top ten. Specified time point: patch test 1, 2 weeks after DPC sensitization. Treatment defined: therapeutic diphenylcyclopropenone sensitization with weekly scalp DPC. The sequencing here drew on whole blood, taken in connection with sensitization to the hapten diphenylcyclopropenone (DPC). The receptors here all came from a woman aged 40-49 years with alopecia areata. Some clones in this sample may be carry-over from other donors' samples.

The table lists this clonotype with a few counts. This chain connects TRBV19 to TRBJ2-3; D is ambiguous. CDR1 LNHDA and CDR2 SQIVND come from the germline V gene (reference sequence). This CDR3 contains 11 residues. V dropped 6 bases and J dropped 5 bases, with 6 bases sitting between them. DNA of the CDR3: TGTGCCAGTAGGGGCCGAGATACGCAGTATTTT. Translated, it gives CASRGRDTQYF.

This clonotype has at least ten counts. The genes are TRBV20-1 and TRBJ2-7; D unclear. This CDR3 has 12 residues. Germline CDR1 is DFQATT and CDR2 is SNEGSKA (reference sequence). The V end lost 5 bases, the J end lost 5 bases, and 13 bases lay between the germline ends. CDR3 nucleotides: TGCAGTGCTCCGCGTGAGCAACACGAGCAGTACTTC. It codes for CSAPREQHEQYF.

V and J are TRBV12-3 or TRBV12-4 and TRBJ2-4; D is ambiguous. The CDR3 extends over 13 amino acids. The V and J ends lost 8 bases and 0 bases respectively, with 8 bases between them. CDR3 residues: CASGDGAKNIQYF. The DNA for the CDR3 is TGTGCCAGCGGAGACGGAGCCAAAAACATTCAGTACTTC.

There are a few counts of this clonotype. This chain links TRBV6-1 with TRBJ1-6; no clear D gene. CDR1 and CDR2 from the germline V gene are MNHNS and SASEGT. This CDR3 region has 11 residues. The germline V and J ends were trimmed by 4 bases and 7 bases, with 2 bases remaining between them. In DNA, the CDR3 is TGTGCCAGCAGTGCGAATTCACCCCTCCACTTT. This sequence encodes CASSANSPLHF.

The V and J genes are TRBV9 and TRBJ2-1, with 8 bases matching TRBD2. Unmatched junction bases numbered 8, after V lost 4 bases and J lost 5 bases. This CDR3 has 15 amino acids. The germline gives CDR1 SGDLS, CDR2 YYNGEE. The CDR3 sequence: CASSPTGGRNNEQFF. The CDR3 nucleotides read TGTGCCAGCAGCCCGACGGGGGGGCGGAACAATGAGCAGTTCTTC.

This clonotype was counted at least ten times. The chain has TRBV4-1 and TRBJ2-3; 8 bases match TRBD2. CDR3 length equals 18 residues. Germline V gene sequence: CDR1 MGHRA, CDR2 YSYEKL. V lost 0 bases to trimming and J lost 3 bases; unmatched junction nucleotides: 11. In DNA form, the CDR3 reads TGCGCCAGCAGCCAAGAAAGTATAGCGGGGCGGAGGACAGATACGCAGTATTTT. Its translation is CASSQESIAGRRTDTQYF.

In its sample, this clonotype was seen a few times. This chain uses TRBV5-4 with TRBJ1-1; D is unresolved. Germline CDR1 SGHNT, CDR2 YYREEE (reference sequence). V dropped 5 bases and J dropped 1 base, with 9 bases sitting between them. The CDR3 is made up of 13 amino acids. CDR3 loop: CASSHQANTEAFF. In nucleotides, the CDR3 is TGTGCCAGCAGTCACCAGGCGAACACTGAAGCTTTCTTT.

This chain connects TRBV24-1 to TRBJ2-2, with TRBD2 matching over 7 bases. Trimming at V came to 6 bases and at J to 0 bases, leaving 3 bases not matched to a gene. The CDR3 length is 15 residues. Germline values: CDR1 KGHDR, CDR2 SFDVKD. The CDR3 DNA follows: TGTGCCACCAGTCCTAGCGGAACGAACACCGGGGAGCTGTTTTTT. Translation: CATSPSGTNTGELFF.

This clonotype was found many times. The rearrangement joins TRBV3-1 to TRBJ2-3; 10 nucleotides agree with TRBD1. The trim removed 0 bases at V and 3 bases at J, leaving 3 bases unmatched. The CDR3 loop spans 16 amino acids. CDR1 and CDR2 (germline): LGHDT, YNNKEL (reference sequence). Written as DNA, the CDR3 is TGTGCCAGCAGCCAAGATAGGACAGGGGGGACAGATACGCAGTATTTT. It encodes CASSQDRTGGTDTQYF.

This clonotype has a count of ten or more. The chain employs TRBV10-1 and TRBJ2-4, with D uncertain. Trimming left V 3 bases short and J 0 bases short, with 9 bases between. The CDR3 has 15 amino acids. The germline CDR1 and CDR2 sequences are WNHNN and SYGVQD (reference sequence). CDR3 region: CASSERALAKNIQYF. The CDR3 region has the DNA TGCGCCAGCAGTGAACGGGCGCTAGCCAAAAACATTCAGTACTTC.

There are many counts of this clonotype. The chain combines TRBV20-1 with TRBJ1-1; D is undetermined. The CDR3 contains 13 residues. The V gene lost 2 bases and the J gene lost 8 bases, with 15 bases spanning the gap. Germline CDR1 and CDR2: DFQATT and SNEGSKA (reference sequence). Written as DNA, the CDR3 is TGCAGTGCTAGACCCCTCGGGCTACGGGAAGCTTTCTTT. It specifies CSARPLGLREAFF.

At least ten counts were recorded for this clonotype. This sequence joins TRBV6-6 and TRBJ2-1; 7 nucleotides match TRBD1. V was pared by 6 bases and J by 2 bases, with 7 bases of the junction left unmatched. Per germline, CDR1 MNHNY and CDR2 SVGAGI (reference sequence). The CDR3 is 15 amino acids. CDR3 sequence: CASSSTGVAYNEQFF. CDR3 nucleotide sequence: TGTGCCAGCAGCTCTACAGGGGTCGCCTACAATGAGCAGTTCTTC.

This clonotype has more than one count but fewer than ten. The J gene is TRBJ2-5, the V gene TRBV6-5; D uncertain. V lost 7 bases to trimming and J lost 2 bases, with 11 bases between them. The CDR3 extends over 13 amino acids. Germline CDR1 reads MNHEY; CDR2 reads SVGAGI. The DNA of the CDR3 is TGTGCCAGCAACGCGAGTCCTCAAGAGACCCAGTACTTC. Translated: CASNASPQETQYF.

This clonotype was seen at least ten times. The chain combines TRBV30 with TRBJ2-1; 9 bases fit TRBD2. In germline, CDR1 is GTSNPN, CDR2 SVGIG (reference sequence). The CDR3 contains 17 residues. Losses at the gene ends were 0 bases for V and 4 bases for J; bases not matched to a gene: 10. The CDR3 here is CAWSVYSGGPPYNEQFF. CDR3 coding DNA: TGTGCCTGGAGTGTCTATAGCGGGGGACCCCCTTACAATGAGCAGTTCTTC.

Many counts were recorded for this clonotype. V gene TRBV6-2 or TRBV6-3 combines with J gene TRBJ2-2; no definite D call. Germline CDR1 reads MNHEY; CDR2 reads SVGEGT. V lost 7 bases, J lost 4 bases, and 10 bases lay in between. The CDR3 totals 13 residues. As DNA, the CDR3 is TGTGCCAGCACCGCCTGGGGCACCGGGGAGCTGTTTTTT. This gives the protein CASTAWGTGELFF.

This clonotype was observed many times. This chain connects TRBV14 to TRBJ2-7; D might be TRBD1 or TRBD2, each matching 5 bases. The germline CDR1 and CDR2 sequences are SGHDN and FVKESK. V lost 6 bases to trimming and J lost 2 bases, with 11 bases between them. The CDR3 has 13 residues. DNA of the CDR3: TGTGCCAGCAGACGGGACGGAACCTACGAGCAGTACTTC. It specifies CASRRDGTYEQYF.

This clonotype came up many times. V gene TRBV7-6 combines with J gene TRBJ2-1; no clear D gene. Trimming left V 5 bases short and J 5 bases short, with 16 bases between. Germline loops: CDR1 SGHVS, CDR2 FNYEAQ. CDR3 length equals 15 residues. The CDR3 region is CASSLQPGSHNEQFF. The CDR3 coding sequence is TGTGCCAGCAGCCTGCAACCCGGGTCCCACAATGAGCAGTTCTTC.

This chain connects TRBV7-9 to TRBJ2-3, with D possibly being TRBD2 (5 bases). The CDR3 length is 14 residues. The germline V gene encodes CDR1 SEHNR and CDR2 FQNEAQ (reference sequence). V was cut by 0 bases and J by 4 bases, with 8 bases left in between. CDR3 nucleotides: TGTGCCAGCAGCTTAGCGCGGGCCCCAGATACGCAGTATTTT. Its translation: CASSLARAPDTQYF.

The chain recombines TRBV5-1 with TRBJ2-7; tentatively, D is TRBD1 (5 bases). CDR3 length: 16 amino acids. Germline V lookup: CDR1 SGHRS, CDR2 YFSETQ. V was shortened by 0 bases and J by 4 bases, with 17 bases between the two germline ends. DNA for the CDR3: TGCGCCAGCAGCTTGGGGACATGGCAGTCAAAATACGAGCAGTACTTC. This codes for CASSLGTWQSKYEQYF.

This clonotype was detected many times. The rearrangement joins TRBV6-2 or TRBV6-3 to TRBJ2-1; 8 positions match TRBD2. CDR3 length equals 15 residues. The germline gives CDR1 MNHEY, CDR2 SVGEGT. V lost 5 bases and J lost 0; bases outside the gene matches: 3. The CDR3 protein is CASSGSGDSYNEQFF. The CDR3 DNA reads TGTGCCAGCAGTGGTAGCGGGGACTCCTACAATGAGCAGTTCTTC.

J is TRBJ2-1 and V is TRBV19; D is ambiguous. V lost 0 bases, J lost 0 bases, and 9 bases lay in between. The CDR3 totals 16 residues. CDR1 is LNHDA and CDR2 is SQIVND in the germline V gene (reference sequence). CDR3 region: CASSIDGPGSYNEQFF. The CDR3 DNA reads TGTGCCAGTAGTATAGATGGGCCAGGCTCCTACAATGAGCAGTTCTTC. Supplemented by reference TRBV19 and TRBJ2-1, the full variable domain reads DGGITQSPKYLFRKEGQNVTLSCEQNLNHDAMYWYRQDPGQGLRLIYYSQIVNDFQKGDIAEGYSVSREKKESFPLTVTSAQKNPTAFYLCASSIDGPGSYNEQFFGPGTRLTVL.

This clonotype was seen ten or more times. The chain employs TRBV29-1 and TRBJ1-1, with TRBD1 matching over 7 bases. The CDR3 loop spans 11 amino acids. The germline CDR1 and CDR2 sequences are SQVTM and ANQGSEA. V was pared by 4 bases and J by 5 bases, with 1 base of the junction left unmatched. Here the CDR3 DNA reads TGCAGCGTTGCACAGGGGACTGAAGCTTTCTTT. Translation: CSVAQGTEAFF.

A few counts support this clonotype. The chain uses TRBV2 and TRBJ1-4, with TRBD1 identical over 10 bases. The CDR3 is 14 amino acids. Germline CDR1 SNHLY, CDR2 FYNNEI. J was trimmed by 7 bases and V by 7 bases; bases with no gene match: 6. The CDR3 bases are TGTGCCAGCATCGACAGGGGGCGCTCTGAAAAACTGTTTTTT. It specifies CASIDRGRSEKLFF.